The 21 T cell receptor beta chains below all came from one sample that was sequenced in a study of CD8+CD57+ T cells in acquired aplastic anemia. According to the study, genomic DNA was the template for TCR beta VDJ and CDR3 profiling. Each CDR3 protein gets one entry after TCRdb re-called the reads with MiXCR. This table has about 210,000 distinct CDR3 sequences, almost 35% appearing once. Sample: sorted CD4+, CD8+, or CD8+CD57+ T cells (not recorded which) from PBMCs. The receptors shown here come from a human donor in good health, serving as a control.

Many counts were recorded for this clonotype. The chain employs TRBV5-1 and TRBJ1-6; D is uncertain. Deletions cut 0 bases from V and 3 bases from J, with 7 bases between. Germline CDR1 reads SGHRS; CDR2 reads YFSETQ. The CDR3 is 15 amino acids. The CDR3 is CASSLDQYYNSPLHF. The CDR3 DNA reads as TGCGCCAGCAGCTTGGATCAGTACTATAATTCACCCCTCCACTTT.

This clonotype was detected a few times. Sequence at one end of the junction differs from germline and may be a read error. The V and J genes are TRBV10-3 and TRBJ2-7, with D possibly TRBD2 on 7 matching bases. CDR3 size: 12 residues. Germline V gene data show CDR1 as ENHRY and CDR2 as SYGVKD. The CDR3 region is CGPGRGAWERYF. CDR3 in DNA: TGTGGTCCGGGACGGGGGGCTTGGGAGCGGTACTTC.

The chain employs TRBV29-1 and TRBJ2-5, with D possibly being TRBD1 (6 bases). The CDR3 runs to 11 residues. V was clipped by 8 bases and J by 3 bases, with 10 bases between them. The germline CDR1 and CDR2 sequences are SQVTM and ANQGSEA. In nucleotides, the CDR3 is TGCAGCCCCCGGACAGAAGAGACCCAGTACTTC. Translation gives CSPRTEETQYF. The full variable domain, in which reference TRBV29-1 and TRBJ2-5 provide the parts outside the CDR3, is SAVISQKPSRDICQRGTSLTIQCQVDSQVTMMFWYRQQPGQSLTLIATANQGSEATYESGFVIDKFPISRPNLTFSTLTVSNMSPEDSSIYLCSPRTEETQYFGPGTRLLVL.

This clonotype came up many times. The J gene is TRBJ2-1, the V gene TRBV19, with 8 bases aligning to TRBD1. The germline gives CDR1 LNHDA, CDR2 SQIVND (reference sequence). The CDR3 is made up of 14 amino acids. V was pared by 6 bases and J by 6 bases, with 7 bases of the junction left unmatched. CDR3 sequence reads: CASSPGQVGNEQFF. The CDR3 nucleotides are TGTGCCAGTAGCCCGGGACAGGTGGGCAATGAGCAGTTCTTC.

This clonotype was detected ten times or more. The rearrangement joins TRBV20-1 to TRBJ1-2; TRBD1 agrees at 10 bases. From germline, CDR1 is DFQATT and CDR2 SNEGSKA (reference sequence). V was pared by 3 bases and J by 5 bases, with 6 bases of the junction left unmatched. This CDR3 region has 14 residues. The CDR3 DNA reads as TGCAGTGCTAGGATGGGGACAGGGGTTTATGGCTACACCTTC. It is translated as CSARMGTGVYGYTF.

The rearrangement joins TRBV3-1 to TRBJ2-4, with D maybe TRBD2 (5 bases). V was trimmed by 1 base and J by 3 bases, leaving 7 bases between them. This CDR3 contains 14 residues. In germline, CDR1 is LGHDT, CDR2 YNNKEL (reference sequence). The CDR3: CASSQAGNKNIQYF. CDR3 nucleotide sequence: TGTGCCAGCAGCCAAGCGGGAAACAAAAACATTCAGTACTTC.

Ten or more counts support this clonotype. The chain combines TRBV19 with TRBJ2-7; D might be TRBD2 (5 bases). In germline, CDR1 is LNHDA, CDR2 SQIVND (reference sequence). This CDR3 region has 13 residues. V gave up 3 bases and J gave up 7 bases, with 13 bases separating them. The CDR3 DNA reads TGTGCCAGTAGTATCTTCCCGGGCGGGGAGCAGTACTTC. Translated: CASSIFPGGEQYF.

This clonotype was seen more than once but under ten times. J is TRBJ1-2 and V is TRBV30, with unresolved D. V lost 4 bases and J lost 1, with 16 bases in between. CDR3 size: 15 residues. Looked up from germline, CDR1 is GTSNPN and CDR2 is SVGIG (reference sequence). CDR3 coding DNA: TGTGCCTGGAAGGCCGAAATACTTATTAACTATGGCTACACCTTC. This gives the protein CAWKAEILINYGYTF. Variable domain in full (rest from reference TRBV30 and TRBJ1-2): SQTIHQWPATLVQPVGSPLSLECTVEGTSNPNLYWYRQAAGRGLQLLFYSVGIGQISSEVPQNLSASRPQDRQFILSSKKLLLSDSGFYLCAWKAEILINYGYTFGSGTRLTVV.

The chain recombines TRBV7-8 with TRBJ2-2, with TRBD1 identical over 7 bases. CDR1 SGHVS and CDR2 FQNEAQ come from the germline V gene. Trimming at V came to 4 bases and at J to 1 base, leaving 6 bases not matched to a gene. The CDR3 covers 16 residues. In DNA form, the CDR3 reads TGTGCCAGCAGCTCTAGGGGACAGAAGAACACCGGGGAGCTGTTTTTT. Protein: CASSSRGQKNTGELFF.

This clonotype has at least ten counts. The gene calls are TRBV12-3 or TRBV12-4 and TRBJ1-2; D call uncertain. This CDR3 comprises 11 residues. The germline V and J ends were trimmed by 6 bases and 9 bases, with 11 bases remaining between them. CDR3 protein: CASSRTRSYTF. CDR3 DNA: TGTGCCAGCAGCCGAACCCGGAGCTACACCTTC.

The CDR3 sequence: CASSYGSSRDGELFF. The CDR3 nucleotides read TGTGCCAGCAGTTACGGGTCAAGCAGAGACGGGGAGCTGTTTTTT. V and J are TRBV2 and TRBJ2-2; no clear D. The CDR3 covers 15 residues. Trimming removed 5 bases from V and 7 bases from J, with 17 bases in between. The germline gives CDR1 SNHLY, CDR2 FYNNEI.

This clonotype counts as medium-sized. This chain links TRBV25-1 with TRBJ1-6, with 8 bases fitting TRBD1. This CDR3 is 16 amino acids long. Germline V CDR1 and CDR2: MGHDK, SYGVNS. Trimming at V came to 3 bases and at J to 7 bases, leaving 8 bases not matched to a gene. CDR3: CASSDSGQGDNSPLHF. The CDR3 DNA sequence: TGTGCCAGCAGTGACTCCGGACAGGGCGACAATTCACCCCTCCACTTT.

Many counts were recorded for this clonotype. The chain carries TRBV25-1 and TRBJ2-2; tentative D call: TRBD2 (5 bases). Germline values: CDR1 MGHDK, CDR2 SYGVNS. CDR3 size: 14 residues. The V end lost 0 bases, the J end lost 6 bases, and 8 bases lay between the germline ends. The DNA for the CDR3 is TGTGCCAGCAGTGAATATAGAGGGTCCGGGGAGCTGTTTTTT. It translates to CASSEYRGSGELFF. Looking up the rest from reference TRBV25-1 and TRBJ2-2 gives the full variable domain: EADIYQTPRYLVIGTGKKITLECSQTMGHDKMYWYQQDPGMELHLIHYSYGVNSTEKGDLSSESTVSRIRTEHFPLTLESARPSHTSQYLCASSEYRGSGELFFGEGSRLTVL.

The rearrangement uses TRBV15 and TRBJ1-2; D perhaps matches TRBD1 (5 bases). Trimming removed 0 bases at V and 11 bases at J, with 16 bases between. Germline V gives CDR1 LNHNV, CDR2 YYDKDF (reference sequence). The length of the CDR3 is 14 residues. CDR3 DNA: TGTGCCACCAGCAGAGATTCGGGGGTATCCGCTTACACCTTC. Amino acid sequence: CATSRDSGVSAYTF.

V usage is TRBV12-3 or TRBV12-4 and J usage is TRBJ1-2; D remains unclear. Trimming took off 5 bases at V and 2 bases at J, with 18 bases between the two ends. This CDR3 region has 16 residues. Written as DNA, the CDR3 is TGTGCCAGCAGTAAAAACTTCCGGGCAATAAACTATGGCTACACCTTC. Encoded protein: CASSKNFRAINYGYTF.

This clonotype appeared many times. This chain connects TRBV24-1 to TRBJ1-2, with D possibly matching TRBD1 (5 bases). Germline CDR1 is KGHDR and CDR2 is SFDVKD. V was pared by 2 bases and J by 4 bases, with 10 bases between. The CDR3 is 14 residues long. In DNA form, the CDR3 reads TGTGCCACCAGTGATTCGGGGGGATCCTATGGCTACACCTTC. It translates to CATSDSGGSYGYTF.

In this sample, this clonotype turned up once. Likely a read error: the CDR3 ends without its conserved phenylalanine or tryptophan. Because the CDR3's place on the DNA is in doubt, the DNA is left out and the CDR3 is given as listed by TCRdb. The chain carries TRBV2 and TRBJ1-6; whether TRBD1, the table's D call, matches the DNA was not checked. The germline V gene has CDR1 SNHLY and CDR2 FYNNEI. Inclusive of both ends, the CDR3 amounts to 14 amino acids. CDR3 amino acids: CASSASRGNSPPHL.

The chain couples TRBV10-3 to TRBJ2-7; D is uncertain. Germline values: CDR1 ENHRY, CDR2 SYGVKD. Trimming took 4 bases from V and 2 from J, leaving 12 bases between them. The CDR3 loop spans 14 amino acids. For the CDR3, the DNA is TGTGCCATCAGTGCGCAGGAGTCCCCCTACGAGCAGTACTTC. Translating gives CAISAQESPYEQYF.

On this clonotype itself: One base away lies a much larger clone, so this may be a sequencing read error. The chain joins TRBV7-2 to TRBJ2-7, with TRBD2 matching over 9 bases. Germline values: CDR1 SGHTA, CDR2 FQGNSA. CDR3 length: 14 residues. The CDR3 nucleotides are TGTGCCAGCGGCTTAGCGGGGGAGATGTCCGAGCAGTACTTC. Translating it yields CASGLAGEMSEQYF.

V gene TRBV10-3 combines with J gene TRBJ2-7; D is tentatively TRBD1 or TRBD2 (5 bases each). V was trimmed by 5 bases and J by 0 bases, leaving 8 bases between them. In germline, CDR1 is ENHRY, CDR2 SYGVKD. The CDR3 covers 13 residues. This CDR3 is CAISSGSSYEQYF. The CDR3 coding sequence is TGTGCCATCAGTTCAGGGAGCTCCTACGAGCAGTACTTC.

The chain couples TRBV20-1 to TRBJ2-3, with 7 nucleotides matching TRBD2. The CDR3 is 14 residues long. Losses at the gene ends were 5 bases for V and 2 bases for J; bases not matched to a gene: 7. Germline CDR1 and CDR2: DFQATT and SNEGSKA (reference sequence). The CDR3, as DNA: TGCAGTGCTTCACTCCGGGACTACACAGATACGCAGTATTTT. Protein sequence: CSASLRDYTDTQYF.